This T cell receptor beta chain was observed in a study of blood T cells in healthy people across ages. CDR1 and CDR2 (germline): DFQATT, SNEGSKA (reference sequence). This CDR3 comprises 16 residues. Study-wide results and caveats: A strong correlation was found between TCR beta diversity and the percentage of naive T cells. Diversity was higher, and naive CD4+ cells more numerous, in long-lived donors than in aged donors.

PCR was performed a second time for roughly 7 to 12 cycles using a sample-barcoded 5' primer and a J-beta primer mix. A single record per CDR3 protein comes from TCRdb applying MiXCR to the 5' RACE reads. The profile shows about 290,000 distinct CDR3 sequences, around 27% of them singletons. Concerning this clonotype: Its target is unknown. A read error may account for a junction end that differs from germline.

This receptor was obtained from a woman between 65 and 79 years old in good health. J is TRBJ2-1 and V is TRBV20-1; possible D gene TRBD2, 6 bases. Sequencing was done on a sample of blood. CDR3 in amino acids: CSARVPSASSYNEQFF. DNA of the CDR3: TGCAGTGCTAGAGTCCCTAGCGCAAGCTCCTACAATGAACAGTTCTTC.